The clone carrying this T cell receptor (beta chain) was recorded at least ten times. No antigen is known for it. The CDR3 spans 11 residues. CDR1 LNHNV and CDR2 YYDKDF come from the germline V gene (reference sequence). The V gene lost 5 bases and the J gene lost 6 bases, with 8 bases spanning the gap. This sample stems from a study of neurological immune-mediated disorders. Regarding the study as a whole: The level of TCR clonal expansion was highest in patients with HTLV-1-associated myelopathy and lowest in multiple sclerosis, where it fell below the level seen in healthy controls.

Volunteers from a blood bank in Maryland, USA, constituted the healthy controls. The authors made cDNA by 5'RACE with 10-nucleotide random UMIs. TCRdb reprocessed the 5' RACE reads via MiXCR and lists one record per CDR3 protein. The data show over 15,000 distinct CDR3 sequences, approximately 21% seen once. Sample: PBMCs. This chain uses TRBV15 with TRBJ2-7; unclear D gene. This receptor was identified in a man aged 50 to 59 in good health. CDR3 region: CATSVAGEQYF. The CDR3 nucleotides read TGTGCCACCAGCGTCGCTGGCGAGCAGTACTTC.